This entry describes one TCR beta chain. This clonotype was seen a few times. No cognate antigen has been identified for it. The record has no base qualities; no much larger clone is one base away. Library preparation employed 5' RACE. Sequencing used an Illumina HiSeq 2500. The second PCR ran for about 6 to 12 cycles and used a J-beta primer mix along with a sample-barcoded 5' primer. Each TCR beta cDNA molecule received a unique molecular identifier from a template-switch 5' adaptor carrying 12 random nucleotides. Each sample yielded at least 3 million CDR3-containing paired-end reads. First-strand cDNA synthesis was performed from all RNA using the Mint cDNA synthesis kit, with priming by a TRBC-specific oligonucleotide. Following uracil-DNA glycosylase treatment, all cDNA underwent a first 18-cycle PCR with the universal primers M1SS and BC2_uni_R. On the study's bioinformatics: For normalization, 1 million high-quality reads were randomly selected from each sample, with every read carrying a distinct molecular identifier. Reads with shared molecular identifiers were discarded instead of being binned into consensus sequences. MiTCR, set to a Q25 quality threshold and the strictest error-elimination algorithm, was used for CDR3 identification, clonotype clustering and error correction. A nonparametric unseen species model using Euler transformation provided a lower-bound estimate of total TCR beta diversity. TCRdb reprocessed the public reads (quality trimming at Q25 with fastp, clone calling with MiXCR) and kept in-frame beta chains. Merged by CDR3 protein, the rows form single entries marked with the most common genes and DNA. The authors' filters were not applied to this entry. This sample has about 970,000 distinct CDR3 sequences in its table, and just over 50% of those were observed once. The ten largest clones take up over 20% of the sample.

This sample was taken from a study of blood T cells in healthy people across ages (dated by TCRdb to between 2015 and 2016). A note on the overall study: In model experiments, roughly one uniquely barcoded TCR beta cDNA molecule per two T cells was captured by template switching. Age-related changes in TCR beta repertoire diversity were measured in the study by deep sequencing normalized with unique cDNA molecular identifiers. Donors were grouped into four age groups: young (average approximately 15 years), middle-aged (roughly 38), aged (roughly 62) and long-lived (about 90). Donors of different ages were randomly distributed across sequencing lanes to avoid experimental bias. Using the same blood draw, the study looked at two additional independent replicas of 1 million unique cDNA reads for two donors, one aged 18 to 30 and the other aged 80 or older.

The 39 donors, aged about 6 to 95 years, were systemically healthy Caucasian individuals from Russia. Around 10 milliliters of peripheral blood were collected from each donor into EDTA-treated Vacutainer tubes. Ficoll-Paque density-gradient centrifugation was used to isolate PBMCs, with at least 6.5 million obtained per sample. Total RNA was extracted from PBMCs with Trizol reagent, with at least 6 micrograms obtained per sample. For every donor, flow cytometry on a PBMC aliquot measured the percentage of naive CD45RAhigh/CD27high T cells. The paper as a whole reports these results and caveats: There was a strong correlation between observed TCR beta diversity and the percentage of naive T cells measured by flow cytometry. Compared with the aged group, more naive CD4+ T cells, fewer expanded clones and increased TCR diversity were shown by the long-lived group, suggesting age selection. The CMV infection status of donors was not known, potentially confounding age-related changes in expanded clonotypes. As age increased, observed TCR beta diversity per million T cells dropped in a roughly linear way, and a significant reduction was already evident by age roughly 40. Total diversity estimates from one million sequenced T cells were considered lower bounds and underestimates. Since profiling was done on bulk unsorted PBMCs, naive and antigen-experienced compartments could not be conclusively compared.

From the cysteine through the phenylalanine, the CDR3 covers 14 amino acids. The sequence is cut down to CDR3 DNA, 42 bases in frame from base 1. CDR1 ENHRY and CDR2 SYGVKD are derived from the germline V gene. V loses 7 bases of germline sequence and J loses 4 bases, and the interval between the two ends is 17 bases. The sequenced sample consisted of blood. The TCR comes from a woman aged 55 to 70 in good health. The V and J segments used are TRBV10-3 and TRBJ2-7; the D gene identity is not certain. The DNA is TGTGCCATCAAACCGGGTCCCGGTTTGTACGAGCAGTACTTC. Its protein is CAIKPGPGLYEQYF.